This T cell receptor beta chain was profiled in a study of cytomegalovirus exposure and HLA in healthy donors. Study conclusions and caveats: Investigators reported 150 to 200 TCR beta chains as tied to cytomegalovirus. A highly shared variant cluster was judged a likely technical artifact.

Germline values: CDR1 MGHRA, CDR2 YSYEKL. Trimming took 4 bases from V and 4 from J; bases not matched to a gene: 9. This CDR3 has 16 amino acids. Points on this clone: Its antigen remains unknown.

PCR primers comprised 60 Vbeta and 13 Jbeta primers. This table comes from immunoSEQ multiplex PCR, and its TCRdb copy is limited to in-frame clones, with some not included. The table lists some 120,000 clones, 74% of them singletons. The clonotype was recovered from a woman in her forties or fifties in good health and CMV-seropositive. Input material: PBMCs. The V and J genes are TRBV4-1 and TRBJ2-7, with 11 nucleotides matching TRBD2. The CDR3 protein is CASSPKLLAGDYEQYF. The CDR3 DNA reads TGCGCCAGCAGCCCGAAATTACTAGCGGGGGATTACGAGCAGTACTTC.